This TCR beta chain was captured by sequencing in a study of control samples from healthy donors and cancer patients. Germline V gene lookup returns CDR1 SNHLY and CDR2 FYNNEI. V was pared by 6 bases and J by 2 bases, with 20 bases between. The CDR3 runs 17 residues. Profiling relied on immunoSEQ multiplex PCR, and the TCRdb table lists in-frame clones only, not all of them. The table lists about 170,000 clones, roughly 90% of them singletons, with 9.5% to 15% in the top ten. This receptor was taken from a man younger than 45 in good health. Sequencing was carried out using blood. The chain couples TRBV2 to TRBJ1-5; D is ambiguous. The CDR3, as DNA: TGTGCCAGCAGCCCGTGGCCTACCGGGAACGGCAATCAGCCCCAGCATTTT. It yields the protein CASSPWPTGNGNQPQHF.